Given below is one TCR beta chain in context. Trimming cost V 2 bases and J 6 bases, with 16 bases left between them. The CDR3 contains 15 residues. The V gene's germline CDR1 is LNHDA and CDR2 SQIVND (reference sequence). The method was immunoSEQ multiplex PCR; TCRdb's version includes in-frame clones alone and lacks a portion of them. The sample holds roughly 39,000 clones, approximately 90% seen once. This sample is part of a study of control samples from healthy donors and cancer patients. Source material: blood. The chain couples TRBV19 to TRBJ1-2; no clear D gene. The sequence derives from a woman in her forties or fifties in good health. CDR3 DNA sequence: TGTGCCAGTAGTATATATATCAGGCGGGGAAATGGCTACACCTTC. It translates to CASSIYIRRGNGYTF.